This T cell receptor beta chain was captured in a study of blood T cell repertoires in COVID-19. Whole-study context: Donors in the United States, Italy and Spain gave samples during acute or convalescent COVID-19. The cDNA or gDNA used as material had been derived from T cells, B-cell-depleted T cells, or PBMCs.

In the source study's methods: Estimated nucleated cell counts came from reference gene primer amplification. The protocol was immunoSEQ multiplex PCR, while the TCRdb copy is restricted to in-frame clones and leaves out a portion. V and J calls plus clone size are reproduced from that table; the DNA served to infer D and trimming. The table includes about 150,000 clones, 88% detected once. On this clone itself: Its ends do not fully match the called genes, so a read error is possible.

Germline-derived CDR1 and CDR2 are LGHDT and YNNKEL (reference sequence). The CDR3 has 17 amino acids. This rearrangement joins TRBV3-1 (or the pseudogene TRBV3-2) to TRBJ2-3; 8 nucleotides agree with TRBD2. Sequencing was carried out using peripheral blood. The clonotype originates from a man in his forties or fifties who had recovered from COVID-19. The chain's CDR3 is CASSQGSGRGGTDTQYF. The CDR3 region has the DNA TGTGCTAGCAGCCAAGGGAGCGGGAGAGGGGGCACAGATACGCAGTATTTT.